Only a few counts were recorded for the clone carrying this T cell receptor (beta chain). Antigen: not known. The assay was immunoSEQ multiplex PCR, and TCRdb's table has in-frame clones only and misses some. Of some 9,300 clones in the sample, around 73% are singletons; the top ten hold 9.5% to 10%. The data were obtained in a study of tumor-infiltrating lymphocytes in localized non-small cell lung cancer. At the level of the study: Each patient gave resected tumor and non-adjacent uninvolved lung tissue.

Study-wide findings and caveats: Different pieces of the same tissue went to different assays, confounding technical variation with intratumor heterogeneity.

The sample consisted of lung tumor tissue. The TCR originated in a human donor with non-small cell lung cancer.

CDR3 nucleotides: TGTGCCAGCAGCTCCTGGACAGGTACCTACGAGCAGTACTTC. Translated: CASSSWTGTYEQYF. The rearrangement links TRBV5-5 to TRBJ2-7; 7 nucleotides line up with TRBD1. This CDR3 is 14 amino acids long. Germline trimming cut 3 bases from V and 2 bases from J; bases unmatched to any gene: 5. Germline-derived CDR1 and CDR2 are SGHKS and YYEKEE (reference sequence). Full variable domain (outside the CDR3, taken from reference TRBV5-5 and TRBJ2-7): DAGVTQSPTHLIKTRGQQVTLRCSPISGHKSVSWYQQVLGQGPQFIFQYYEKEERGRGNFPDRFSARQFPNYSSELNVNALLLGDSALYLCASSSWTGTYEQYFGPGTRLTVT.